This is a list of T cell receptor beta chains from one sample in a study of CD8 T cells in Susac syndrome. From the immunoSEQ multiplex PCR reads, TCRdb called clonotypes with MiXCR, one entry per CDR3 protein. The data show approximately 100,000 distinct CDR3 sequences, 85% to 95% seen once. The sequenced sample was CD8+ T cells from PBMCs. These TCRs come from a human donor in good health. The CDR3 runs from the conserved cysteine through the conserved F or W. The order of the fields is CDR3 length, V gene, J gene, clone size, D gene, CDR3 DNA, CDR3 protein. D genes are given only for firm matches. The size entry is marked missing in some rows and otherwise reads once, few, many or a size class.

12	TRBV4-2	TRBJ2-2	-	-	TGTGCCAGCAGCCAAGACACTGGGGAGCTGTTTTTT	CASSQDTGELFF
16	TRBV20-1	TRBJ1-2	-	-	TGCAGTGCTTCCGGCGGTCATGGCAGGCACTCGACGGCAACCACCTTC	CSASGGHGRHSTATTF
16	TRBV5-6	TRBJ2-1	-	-	TGTGCCAGCAGCTTGGGCAGGGCTTTAAACTACAATGAGCAGTTCTTC	CASSLGRALNYNEQFF
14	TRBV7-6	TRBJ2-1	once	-	TGTGCCAGCAGCCCCGCCCGGGCCTACAATGAGCAGTTCTTC	CASSPARAYNEQFF
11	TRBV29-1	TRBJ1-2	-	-	TGCAGCGTTGACGCCCCCTATGGCTACACCTTC	CSVDAPYGYTF
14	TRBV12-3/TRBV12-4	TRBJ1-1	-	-	TGTGCCAGCACCGTACGTCCCGCGAACACTGAAGCTTTCTTT	CASTVRPANTEAFF
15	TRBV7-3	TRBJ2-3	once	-	TGTGCCAGCAGCTCCGGGGGGCCCCACACAGATACGCAGTATTTT	CASSSGGPHTDTQYF
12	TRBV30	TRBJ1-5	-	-	TGTGCCTGGAGTGTACCTCGAGGGGCCCAGCATTTT	CAWSVPRGAQHF
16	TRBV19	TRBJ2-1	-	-	TGTGCCAGTAGGCCCGAGCCCGACAGCTCCTACAATGAGCAGTTCTTC	CASRPEPDSSYNEQFF
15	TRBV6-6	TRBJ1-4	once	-	TGTGCCAGCAGTTACCCATGGACAGCTAATGAAAAACTGTTTTTT	CASSYPWTANEKLFF
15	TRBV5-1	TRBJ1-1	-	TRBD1	TGCGCCAGCAGCCCCGACAGGGGACTGCAGGGTGAAGCTTTCTTT	CASSPDRGLQGEAFF
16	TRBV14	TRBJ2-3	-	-	TGTGCCAGCAGCCAAGATCTACAGGGCGCGACAGATACGCAGTATTTT	CASSQDLQGATDTQYF
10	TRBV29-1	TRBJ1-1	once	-	TGCAGCGGGGGAAATCCTGAAGTTTTCTTT	CSGGNPEVFF